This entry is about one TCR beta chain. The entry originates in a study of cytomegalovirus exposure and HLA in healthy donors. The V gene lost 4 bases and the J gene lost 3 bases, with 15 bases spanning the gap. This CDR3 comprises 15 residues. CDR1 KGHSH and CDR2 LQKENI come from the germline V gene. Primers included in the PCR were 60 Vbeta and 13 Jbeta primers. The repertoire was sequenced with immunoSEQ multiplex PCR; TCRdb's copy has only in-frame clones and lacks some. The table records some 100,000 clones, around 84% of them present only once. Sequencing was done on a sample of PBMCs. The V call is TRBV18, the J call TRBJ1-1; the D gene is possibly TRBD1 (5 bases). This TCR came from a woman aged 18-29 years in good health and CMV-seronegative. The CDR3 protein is CASSLAPSGHTEAFF. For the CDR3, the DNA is TGTGCCAGCTCACTAGCACCTTCAGGGCACACTGAAGCTTTCTTT.